This TCR beta chain was found in a study of human T cells and chemical hapten exposure. V shed 5 bases and J 0 bases; nucleotides not matched to a gene: 5. This CDR3 is 16 amino acids long. CDR1 and CDR2 from the germline V gene are MNHEY and SMNVEV (reference sequence). Sample time point: healthy volunteer bleed at 2 weeks. The template was total RNA from unfractionated whole blood. Library construction involved attaching unique molecular identifiers to individual cDNA molecules, which allowed quantitative, reproducible TCR counting. In TCRdb, the RACE reads were re-called with MiXCR into one record per CDR3 protein. The table lists approximately 90,000 distinct CDR3 sequences, about 8.6% of them singletons. This clonotype was detected a few times.

The receptor was isolated from a female donor in good health. Some clones in this sample may be carry-over from other donors' samples. Material: whole blood. This rearrangement joins TRBV27 to TRBJ2-3; TRBD2 matches 10 bases. CDR3 nucleotide sequence: TGTGCCAGCAGTCCCCCGGGACTAGCGAGCACAGATACGCAGTATTTT. It is translated as CASSPPGLASTDTQYF.